These T cell receptor beta chains were read from a single sample in a study of PD-1 blockade in mismatch repair-deficient tumors. Libraries were prepared by immunoSEQ multiplex PCR; TCRdb keeps only in-frame clonotypes and omits some of them. Seen here are approximately 16,000 clones, approximately 81% observed once, and the top ten hold less than 20%. The sample consisted of PBMCs, taken before pembrolizumab treatment. These receptor sequences come from an adult with mismatch repair-deficient cancer. Each CDR3 is given with its conserved first and last residue. Each record gives: J gene, D gene, V gene, clone size, CDR3 protein, CDR3 DNA. A D gene is named only where the DNA matches it firmly. Expanded clones are given a class, and other clones once, few, many or no size at all.

>TRBJ2-1|TRBD2|TRBV19|-
CASRAGLAEKDEQFF
TGTGCCAGTAGGGCTGGACTAGCGGAAAAAGATGAGCAGTTCTTC
>TRBJ1-3|TRBD1|TRBV5-5|-
CASRQGAAGNTIYF
TGTGCCAGCAGACAGGGGGCGGCAGGAAACACCATATATTTT
>TRBJ2-1|TRBD1|TRBV11-2|-
CASSINRGHYNEQFF
TGTGCCAGCAGCATAAACAGGGGGCACTACAATGAGCAGTTCTTC
>TRBJ1-3|TRBD1|TRBV30|-
CAWSGQGFAGNTIYF
TGTGCCTGGAGCGGACAGGGCTTCGCTGGAAACACCATATATTTT
>TRBJ2-5|-|TRBV19|few
CASSPPGQETQYF
TGTGCCAGTAGTCCTCCGGGGCAAGAGACCCAGTACTTC
>TRBJ2-1|-|TRBV27|-
CASSIKRGSYNEQFF
TGTGCCAGCAGTATAAAAAGGGGCTCCTACAATGAGCAGTTCTTC
>TRBJ1-1|-|TRBV30|-
CAWSVGLAEAFF
TGTGCCTGGAGTGTAGGTCTCGCTGAAGCTTTCTTT
>TRBJ1-3|-|TRBV18|-
CASSVGTPGNTIYF
TGTGCCAGCTCGGTGGGGACACCAGGAAACACCATATATTTT
>TRBJ2-2|-|TRBV5-4|-
CASSGGSSRPTGELFF
TGTGCCAGCAGCGGGGGGTCAAGTAGGCCCACCGGGGAGCTGTTTTTT
>TRBJ2-7|-|TRBV29-1|-
CSVDFGNRPLGLYEQYF
TGCAGCGTTGATTTCGGGAATCGACCTCTTGGGCTCTACGAGCAGTACTTC
>TRBJ2-1|TRBD1|TRBV29-1|-
CSVEVTLLGTGAPDEQFF
TGCAGCGTTGAAGTCACCCTCCTAGGGACAGGGGCTCCCGACGAGCAGTTCTTC
>TRBJ2-7|-|TRBV4-3|once
CASSQDRGYEQYF
TGCGCCAGCAGCCAAGATAGGGGCTACGAGCAGTACTTC
>TRBJ2-1|-|TRBV19|-
CASSSYLGNEQFF
TGTGCCAGTAGTTCTTATTTAGGGAATGAGCAGTTCTTC
>TRBJ2-7|TRBD1|TRBV4-3|-
CASSYEGQGPYEQYF
TGCGCCAGCAGCTATGAGGGACAGGGCCCCTACGAGCAGTACTTC
>TRBJ2-7|TRBD2|TRBV6-4|-
CASSVTSGSSYEQYF
TGTGCCAGCAGTGTGACTAGCGGGAGCTCCTACGAGCAGTACTTC
>TRBJ2-1|TRBD2|TRBV11-2|once
CASSPYSGRRPLGNEQFF
TGTGCCAGCAGCCCCTATAGCGGGAGGAGACCTCTTGGCAATGAGCAGTTCTTC
>TRBJ2-7|TRBD2|TRBV6-5|few
CASSPSGESSYEQYF
TGTGCCAGCAGTCCTAGCGGAGAGAGCTCCTACGAGCAGTACTTC
>TRBJ2-5|-|TRBV30|-
CAWSRDPLGTQYF
TGTGCCTGGAGCAGGGACCCCTTAGGGACCCAGTACTTC
>TRBJ2-3|-|TRBV5-1|once
CASSLGIRSDTQYF
TGCGCCAGCAGCTTGGGGATTAGATCAGATACGCAGTATTTT
>TRBJ1-2|TRBD1|TRBV6-1|-
CASSEGQGNGYTF
TGTGCCAGCAGTGAAGGACAGGGAAATGGCTACACCTTC
>TRBJ2-1|TRBD2|TRBV13|-
CASSFRLAGGPNEQFF
TGTGCCAGCAGCTTCAGACTAGCGGGAGGACCAAATGAGCAGTTCTTC
>TRBJ2-7|TRBD2|TRBV27|-
CASSLGTNSEQYF
TGTGCCAGCAGTTTAGGGACTAATTCCGAGCAGTACTTC
>TRBJ2-1|-|TRBV27|-
CASSSTSWDEQFF
TGTGCCAGCAGTTCCACCTCGTGGGATGAGCAGTTCTTC
>TRBJ2-7|TRBD2|TRBV28|-
CASSFRLAHEQYF
TGTGCCAGCAGTTTCCGACTAGCCCACGAGCAGTACTTC
>TRBJ1-1|-|TRBV5-6|once
CASSNGYRATEAFF
TGTGCCAGCAGCAATGGATACAGGGCGACTGAAGCTTTCTTT
>TRBJ2-7|-|TRBV4-1|-
CASSQEAYTSYEQYF
TGCGCCAGCAGCCAAGAAGCGTACACCTCCTACGAGCAGTACTTC
>TRBJ2-7|-|TRBV7-2|once
CASSLDRPPYEQYF
TGTGCCAGCAGCTTAGACAGACCTCCCTACGAGCAGTACTTC
>TRBJ2-3|-|TRBV28|-
CASRQTITDTQYF
TGTGCCAGCAGACAGACCATCACAGATACGCAGTATTTT
>TRBJ1-2|-|TRBV19|-
CASRDLTTYDYGYTF
TGTGCCAGCCGGGACCTCACTACCTACGACTATGGCTACACCTTC
>TRBJ1-1|TRBD1|TRBV6-6|few
CASRRTGIAEAFF
TGTGCCAGCAGAAGGACAGGGATCGCTGAAGCTTTCTTT
>TRBJ2-5|-|TRBV15|-
CATSSRSRQQETQYF
TGTGCCACCAGCAGTCGGTCGAGACAGCAAGAGACCCAGTACTTC
>TRBJ2-1|TRBD2|TRBV7-9|-
CASSPRTSGSSEQFF
TGTGCCAGCAGCCCGAGGACTAGCGGGAGTTCGGAGCAGTTCTTC
>TRBJ2-3|-|TRBV13|-
CASSFEDRYTDTQYF
TGTGCCAGCAGCTTCGAGGACAGATACACAGATACGCAGTATTTT
>TRBJ1-1|TRBD1|TRBV7-9|-
CASSLETGAGAFF
TGTGCCAGCAGCTTAGAGACAGGGGCTGGAGCTTTCTTT
>TRBJ2-3|TRBD1|TRBV11-2|-
CASSLIVLGQGAGDTQYF
TGTGCCAGCAGCTTAATAGTCCTGGGACAGGGGGCTGGAGATACGCAGTATTTT
>TRBJ2-7|-|TRBV4-3|-
CASSQDWTDAPYEQYF
TGCGCCAGCAGCCAAGATTGGACAGATGCCCCCTACGAGCAGTACTTC
>TRBJ2-1|-|TRBV10-3|few
CAIRGGRDNEQFF
TGTGCCATCAGGGGAGGACGGGACAATGAGCAGTTCTTC
>TRBJ2-1|-|TRBV28|-
CASSWGLPNEQFF
TGTGCCAGCAGTTGGGGGCTACCCAATGAGCAGTTCTTC
>TRBJ1-3|TRBD1|TRBV6-6|-
CASREGQGGNTIYF
TGTGCCAGCAGGGAGGGACAGGGTGGAAACACCATATATTTT
>TRBJ2-3|-|TRBV11-1|-
CASSPGNRLTDTQYF
TGTGCCAGCAGCCCGGGCAACCGTCTCACAGATACGCAGTATTTT
>TRBJ2-7|-|TRBV10-3|-
CAISGSEDGVNYEQYF
TGTGCCATCAGTGGCTCCGAAGACGGTGTAAACTACGAGCAGTACTTC
>TRBJ2-5|-|TRBV5-1|-
CASSLDAQYF
TGCGCCAGCAGCCTCGATGCCCAGTACTTC
>TRBJ1-5|-|TRBV6-1|-
CASSPDGTYQPQHF
TGTGCCAGCAGTCCGGACGGGACGTATCAGCCCCAGCATTTT
>TRBJ2-1|TRBD2|TRBV10-3|-
CAIRRTSGRINEQFF
TGTGCCATCAGGAGGACTAGCGGGAGGATAAATGAGCAGTTCTTC
>TRBJ2-1|TRBD2|TRBV11-3|few
CASSPPSGSVMDEQFF
TGTGCCAGCAGCCCGCCTAGCGGGAGTGTTATGGATGAGCAGTTCTTC
>TRBJ2-3|-|TRBV19|-
CASSMAASTDTQYF
TGTGCCAGTAGTATGGCAGCTAGCACAGATACGCAGTATTTT
>TRBJ1-3|-|TRBV29-1|-
CSVVSTHSGNTIYF
TGCAGCGTTGTCTCCACGCACTCTGGAAACACCATATATTTT